These 25 T cell receptor beta chains were all obtained from the same sample, sequenced in a study of T cells in Graves' hyperthyroidism and ophthalmopathy (dated by TCRdb to the late 2010s). To prepare the library, multiplex PCR was applied. Sequencing was carried out with an Illumina HiSeq 2000. Amplification of TCR beta CDR3 regions was carried out from RNA transcripts. The first round of RT-PCR for the TCR CDR3 was performed with the HTBI primer set and the Qiagen OneStep RT-PCR kit. In-frame beta chains were kept once TCRdb had trimmed the public reads at Q25 with fastp and called clones with MiXCR. Rows with one shared CDR3 protein collapse into an entry with the most common genes and DNA. The sample data list under 700,000 distinct CDR3 sequences, and just over 45% of these were observed just once. The ten largest account for about 7.8% of the sample. Sequenced sample: peripheral blood or thyroid tissue (not recorded which). These receptors all come from a woman between 18 and 29 years old with Graves' hyperthyroidism. Donor details come from another sample of the same person, matched by shared clones.

This clonotype was recorded many times. The chain links TRBV7-2 to TRBJ2-7, with 7 positions matching TRBD1. V gave up 8 bases and J gave up 2 bases; unmatched junction bases: 3. The CDR3 consists of 12 residues. CDR1 is SGHTA, CDR2 FQGNSA, per germline. CDR3 in DNA: TGTGCCAGCCAGGGACAGACCTACGAGCAGTACTTC. Protein product: CASQGQTYEQYF.

V and J are TRBV7-2 and TRBJ1-1; perhaps TRBD1 as D (6 bases). The CDR3 covers 16 residues. The V end was cut by 6 bases, the J end by 0 bases, with 17 bases between. Germline V gives CDR1 SGHTA, CDR2 FQGNSA. The CDR3 DNA reads as TGTGCCAGCAGAGCCCGACAGGCCGCCATGAACACTGAAGCTTTCTTT. Translated: CASRARQAAMNTEAFF.

This clonotype has at least ten counts. This sequence joins TRBV9 and TRBJ1-6, with TRBD1 matching over 7 bases. Unmatched junction bases numbered 5, after V lost 4 bases and J lost 7 bases. Germline V CDR1 and CDR2: SGDLS, YYNGEE. The CDR3 sequence is 14 residues long. CDR3 in amino acids: CASSPGQVNSPLHF. The CDR3 bases are TGTGCCAGCAGCCCAGGACAGGTGAATTCACCCCTCCACTTT.

Notes on this clonotype: The junction departs from germline at one end; a sequencing error may be responsible. The V gene is TRBV24-1, the J gene TRBJ2-5; 16 bases are shared with TRBD2. The CDR3 is made up of 17 amino acids. From germline, CDR1 is KGHDR and CDR2 SFDVKD. CDR3 protein: CATSDSGLAGGKETQCF. The CDR3 bases are TGTGCCACCAGTGACTCGGGACTAGCGGGAGGGAAAGAGACCCAGTGCTTC.

The gene calls are TRBV29-1 and TRBJ1-1; possible D gene TRBD1, 5 bases. The CDR3 length is 14 residues. CDR1 SQVTM and CDR2 ANQGSEA come from the germline V gene. V was clipped by 0 bases and J by 7 bases, with 15 bases between them. The CDR3 is CSVEDRKTGNEAFF. The DNA of the CDR3 is TGCAGCGTTGAAGATCGGAAAACAGGCAATGAAGCTTTCTTT.

V usage is TRBV7-9 and J usage is TRBJ1-2, with D possibly TRBD1 on 5 matching bases. Germline loops: CDR1 SEHNR, CDR2 FQNEAQ (reference sequence). V lost 6 bases and J lost 4, with 12 bases in between. The CDR3 is 13 amino acids. This CDR3 is CASSRGGVYGYTF. DNA of the CDR3: TGTGCCAGCAGTCGTGGGGGTGTCTATGGCTACACCTTC.

The genes are TRBV5-1 and TRBJ2-5; D is possibly TRBD2 (5 bases). Trimming took 5 bases from V and 5 from J, leaving 16 bases between them. The CDR3 covers 14 residues. Germline V gene sequence: CDR1 SGHRS, CDR2 YFSETQ. CDR3 coding DNA: TGCGCCAGCAGAGGGTCACTAGAGGGCGAGACCCAGTACTTC. Translated, it gives CASRGSLEGETQYF.

Comment on this clonotype: An end of the junction does not agree with germline; a read error may underlie this. The chain employs TRBV2 and TRBJ2-7; 7 bases match TRBD1. This CDR3 is built from 14 residues. Germline V lookup: CDR1 SNHLY, CDR2 FYNNEI. The CDR3 DNA sequence: TGTGCCAGCAGTCAAGACAGGGCATCCTACAAGCAGTACTTC. This translates into CASSQDRASYKQYF.

The chain carries TRBV11-3 and TRBJ2-7; D might be TRBD2 (6 bases). The germline V gene has CDR1 SGHNT and CDR2 YENEEA. CDR3 size: 14 residues. V was cut by 1 base and J by 2 bases, with 9 bases left in between. The CDR3 DNA sequence: TGTGCCAGCAGCTTAGTCCAGCGGGCCTACGAGCAGTACTTC. This sequence encodes CASSLVQRAYEQYF.

This clonotype was seen many times. The V gene is TRBV10-3, the J gene TRBJ1-1; D call uncertain. The germline V and J ends were trimmed by 10 bases and 4 bases, with 13 bases remaining between them. The CDR3 has 12 residues. Germline CDR1 ENHRY, CDR2 SYGVKD. CDR3 nucleotide sequence: TGTGCCAGCGGACCGTTGGGCACTGAAGCTTTCTTT. Amino acids: CASGPLGTEAFF.

V is TRBV20-1 and J is TRBJ2-7; maybe TRBD2 (6 bases). V lost 0 bases and J lost 2, with 14 bases in between. Germline V CDR1 and CDR2: DFQATT, SNEGSKA (reference sequence). The CDR3 is made up of 15 amino acids. CDR3 loop: CSARDHYGGAYEQYF. The CDR3 DNA reads as TGCAGTGCTAGAGATCATTACGGGGGAGCCTACGAGCAGTACTTC.

A few counts support this clonotype. This chain uses TRBV7-9 with TRBJ1-3; no reliable D call. This CDR3 region has 17 residues. V dropped 1 base and J dropped 0 bases, with 13 bases sitting between them. Per the germline V gene, CDR1 is SEHNR and CDR2 is FQNEAQ (reference sequence). CDR3 in DNA: TGTGCCAGCAGCTTAGAGGCAGAAATATTCTCTGGAAACACCATATATTTT. Residues: CASSLEAEIFSGNTIYF.

This clonotype came up many times. V gene TRBV7-2 combines with J gene TRBJ1-5; D uncertain. Between the trimmed V and J ends, which lost 1 base and 9 bases, there was a span of 10 bases. Per germline, CDR1 SGHTA and CDR2 FQGNSA. This CDR3 spans 13 amino acids. The CDR3 here is CASSLGQELPQHF. The CDR3 region has the DNA TGTGCCAGCAGCTTAGGTCAGGAATTGCCCCAGCATTTT.

The chain employs TRBV20-1 and TRBJ1-6; 11 bases match TRBD1. The CDR3 covers 14 residues. CDR1 DFQATT and CDR2 SNEGSKA come from the germline V gene (reference sequence). With V trimmed by 2 bases and J by 10 bases, 4 bases remained unmatched. CDR3 sequence: CSARFRTGGSPLHF. CDR3 sequence (DNA): TGCAGTGCTAGATTTCGGACAGGGGGCTCACCCCTCCACTTT.

The chain has TRBV5-1 and TRBJ1-4; D is ambiguous. Trimming removed 5 bases from V and 5 bases from J, with 13 bases in between. The CDR3 contains 14 residues. Germline lookup yields CDR1 SGHRS and CDR2 YFSETQ. The CDR3 region has the DNA TGCGCCAGCAGTAGAAGCAGGAGGAATGAAAAACTGTTTTTT. It is translated as CASSRSRRNEKLFF.

This chain uses TRBV24-1 with TRBJ1-1; 7 bases map to TRBD1. The CDR3 sequence is 12 residues long. Trimming removed 9 bases from V and 6 bases from J; junction bases left unmatched: 6. Germline V gene data show CDR1 as KGHDR and CDR2 as SFDVKD. CDR3: CATDRVSPEAFF. The CDR3 DNA reads as TGTGCCACCGACAGGGTGAGCCCTGAAGCTTTCTTT.

V is TRBV5-1 and J is TRBJ1-2, with a tentative D call TRBD1 (5 bases). This CDR3 spans 14 amino acids. V shed 3 bases and J shed 4 bases, with 13 bases lying between them. Per germline, CDR1 SGHRS and CDR2 YFSETQ. The CDR3 reads CASSWGTDSYGYTF. The DNA of the CDR3 is TGCGCCAGCAGCTGGGGGACGGACTCCTATGGCTACACCTTC.

The chain combines TRBV12-3 or TRBV12-4 with TRBJ1-5, with D possibly TRBD1 on 6 matching bases. V lost 3 bases to trimming and J lost 6 bases, with 12 bases between them. CDR3 size: 14 residues. The CDR3 DNA reads TGTGCCAGCAGTTTCGGAGAGGGGGGTCAGCCCCAGCATTTT. Its translation is CASSFGEGGQPQHF.

The chain is built from TRBV13 and TRBJ1-5; TRBD1 might be the D (5 bases). Germline loops: CDR1 PRHDT, CDR2 FYEKMQ (reference sequence). V was trimmed by 2 bases and J by 2 bases, leaving 19 bases between them. The CDR3 consists of 18 residues. The CDR3 coding sequence is TGTGCCAGCAGCTTATGGGGGGGGTTGGGTCGGGGCAATCAGCCCCAGCATTTT. It yields the protein CASSLWGGLGRGNQPQHF.

This clonotype has only a few counts. This chain connects TRBV2 to TRBJ2-7; 11 bases align to TRBD1. There are 14 residues in the CDR3. V shed 7 bases and J 6 bases; nucleotides not matched to a gene: 8. Germline lookup yields CDR1 SNHLY and CDR2 FYNNEI. The CDR3 coding sequence is TGTGCCAGCAACCCGGACAGGGGGCAGTCCGAGCAGTACTTC. Encoded protein: CASNPDRGQSEQYF.

This clonotype was picked up many times. The chain combines TRBV10-2 with TRBJ2-2, with 9 bases aligning to TRBD2. Germline CDR1 reads WSHSY; CDR2 reads SAAADI. The CDR3 is made up of 15 amino acids. V dropped 4 bases and J dropped 3; count of bases not matched to a gene: 3. The CDR3 nucleotides read TGCGCCAGCAGTGTTAGCGGGAGTGACACCGGGGAGCTGTTTTTT. Translating it yields CASSVSGSDTGELFF.

The V gene is TRBV2, the J gene TRBJ1-5; D is possibly TRBD1 (5 bases). The CDR3 length is 15 residues. V was trimmed by 3 bases and J by 5 bases, leaving 14 bases between them. In germline, CDR1 is SNHLY, CDR2 FYNNEI. The CDR3 sequence is CASSDDSSWYQPQHF. In DNA form, the CDR3 reads TGTGCCAGCAGTGACGACAGTTCGTGGTATCAGCCCCAGCATTTT.

The table lists this clonotype with a few counts. The V call is TRBV20-1, the J call TRBJ1-2; the D is unclear. The CDR3 totals 13 residues. The germline V gene has CDR1 DFQATT and CDR2 SNEGSKA (reference sequence). V was pared by 1 base and J by 4 bases, with 10 bases between. The chain's CDR3 is CSARAPEVYGYTF. The CDR3 DNA reads TGCAGTGCTAGAGCGCCTGAAGTCTATGGCTACACCTTC.

The CDR3 sequence: CASSETETYEQYF. CDR3 bases: TGTGCCAGCAGCGAGACAGAAACCTACGAGCAGTACTTC. The chain has TRBV6-1 and TRBJ2-7, with TRBD1 as a possible D gene (5 bases). The CDR3 consists of 13 residues. Trimming shortened V by 6 bases and J by 2 bases, and 11 bases separated the two germline ends. CDR1 is MNHNS, CDR2 SASEGT, per germline.

This clonotype has ten or more counts. The genes are TRBV24-1 and TRBJ1-4; TRBD1 might be the D (6 bases). Trimming shortened V by 5 bases and J by 7 bases, and 13 bases separated the two germline ends. Germline V gene sequence: CDR1 KGHDR, CDR2 SFDVKD. The CDR3 sequence is 14 residues long. CDR3 protein: CATSGGTRGEKLFF. The CDR3 coding sequence is TGTGCCACCAGTGGTGGTACCAGGGGTGAAAAACTGTTTTTT.